This T cell receptor (beta chain) was captured in a study of shared clonotypes between healthy human individuals. Overall study: Donors had three CD4 naive, three CD4 memory, two CD8 naive and one CD8 memory plate apiece.

Several immunoSEQ 96-well plates shared each subset's DNA, each plate a replicate. Generated by immunoSEQ multiplex PCR, the TCRdb table keeps only in-frame clones and is missing some. The table has about 2.4 million clones, roughly 93% seen once. Findings and limits, study-wide: Sample collection involved blood only; tissue repertoires are likely different.

The germline V gene encodes CDR1 MRHNA and CDR2 SNTAGT. The CDR3 loop spans 19 amino acids. Trimming cost V 0 bases and J 2 bases; bases outside gene matches: 10. In the case of this clone: Its antigen is unidentified.

Sequencing was carried out using naive CD4+ T cells from PBMCs. As to subset: CD45RA+ positively selected. The chain couples TRBV6-4 to TRBJ2-3; 11 nucleotides match TRBD2. The TCR comes from a man aged 18-30 years in good health. Some clones in this sample may be carry-over from other donors' samples. CDR3 sequence: CASSDSIFSGLADTDTQYF. As DNA, the CDR3 is TGTGCCAGCAGTGACTCGATTTTTTCGGGACTAGCGGACACAGATACGCAGTATTTT.